This record looks at one T cell receptor (beta chain) sequence and its context. The antigen is unknown. TCRdb re-derived calls from the 5' RACE reads in MiXCR, one entry per CDR3 protein. The table records 150,000 to 200,000 distinct CDR3 sequences, around 16% of them present only once. These data originate in a study of CD8 T cells in ankylosing spondylitis. Study observations and caveats: Reports of some motif variants in reactive arthritis synovial fluid and blood predate this one.

This receptor was taken from a male donor with ankylosing spondylitis or in good health (not recorded which). Sequences were obtained from blood, either unsorted or a sorted T cell fraction (not recorded which).

The CDR3 sequence: CASSQDRDRVGYGYTF. The DNA of the CDR3 is TGCGCCAGCAGCCAAGATCGGGACAGGGTCGGCTATGGCTACACCTTC. The chain combines TRBV4-1 with TRBJ1-2; 9 bases match TRBD1. V dropped 0 bases and J dropped 4; count of bases not matched to a gene: 6. Germline V CDR1 and CDR2: MGHRA, YSYEKL. The length of the CDR3 is 16 residues.